The present entry profiles one TCR beta chain with its context. Its antigen is not identified. Clones were read by immunoSEQ multiplex PCR, and TCRdb kept only the in-frame ones, dropping some. The sample has some 41,000 clones; roughly 64% are singletons. The record originates from a study of radiotherapy plus CTLA-4 blockade in lung cancer. Study-level information: In about 20% of patients, objective responses were seen; 31% had disease control.

Study outcomes and limitations: Some TCR clones had been derived from tumors. These clones expanded in peripheral blood after radiotherapy plus ipilimumab. How blood T cell clones changed early, along with interferon-beta, reportedly forecast response best.

This CDR3 is built from 17 residues. Germline V gene data show CDR1 as SEHNR and CDR2 as FQNEAQ (reference sequence). Germline trimming cut 5 bases from V and 0 bases from J; bases unmatched to any gene: 7. Chemo-refractory metastatic non-small-cell lung cancer patients were treated with focal radiation plus CTLA-4 blockade with ipilimumab. The rearrangement uses TRBV7-9 and TRBJ2-3; 11 bases map to TRBD1. Material: peripheral blood, obtained from a patient treated with radiotherapy plus ipilimumab. This receptor was identified in a human donor with non-small cell lung cancer who had a partial response to radiotherapy plus ipilimumab. The CDR3 region is CASSGDRGYPSTDTQYF. Written as DNA, the CDR3 is TGTGCCAGCAGCGGGGACAGGGGGTATCCTAGCACAGATACGCAGTATTTT.